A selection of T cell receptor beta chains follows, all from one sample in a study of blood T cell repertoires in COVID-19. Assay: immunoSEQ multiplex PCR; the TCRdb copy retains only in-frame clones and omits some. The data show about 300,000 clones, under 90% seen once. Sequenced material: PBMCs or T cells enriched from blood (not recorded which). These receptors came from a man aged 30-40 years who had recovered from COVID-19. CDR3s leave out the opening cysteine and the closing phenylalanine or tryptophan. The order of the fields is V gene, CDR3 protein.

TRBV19	ASSGQANTEAF
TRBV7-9	ASSSRRKAGIYNEQF
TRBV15	ATSRPRLNSYNEQF
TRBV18	ASSSNRDSPLH
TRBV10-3	AISRLLQETQY
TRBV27	ASSGGGGWYGYT
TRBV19	ASTPGPSSYNEQF
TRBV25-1	ASSDEAPGTGPGIEAF
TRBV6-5	AIVLDRAGRGYT
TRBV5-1	ASSSGGAGNTEAF
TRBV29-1	SGREPYNSPLH
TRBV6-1	ASSELYQPGAKNIQY
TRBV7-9	ASSPPGLAIDEQF
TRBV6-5	AVTHGDRGTYEQY
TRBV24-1	ATSGPRGKQF
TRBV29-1	SVEGLAGRNEQF
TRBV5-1	ASSFGLYGYT
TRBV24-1	ATSDLGQGKYNEQF
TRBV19	ASSTPWTQY
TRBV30	AWDIGGGYGYT
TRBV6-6	ASSPGTGGASNYGYT
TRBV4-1	ASSHQGDYGYT
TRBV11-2	ASSPLRGKYTEAF
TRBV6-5	ASTDGDEQY
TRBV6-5	ASSLSGATSTDTQY
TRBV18	ASSPGTSGAHNEQF
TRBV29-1	SVPRPGTGNTEAF
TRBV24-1	ATSDRTSGRGSYNEQF
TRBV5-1	ASSFEDSSYEQY
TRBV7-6	ASSLAWASERDEQF
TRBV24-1	ATSDSRGRGNTIY
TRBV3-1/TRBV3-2	ASSPGRAYNQPQH
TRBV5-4	ASSLAVGGGRETQY
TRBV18	ASSPASSYEQY
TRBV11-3	ASSLSPSGGILEQY
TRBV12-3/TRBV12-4	ASRRTGLEQY
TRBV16	ASSQSQAQPQH
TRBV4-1	ASSQEGGSSPLH
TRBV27	ASSLWPRGVTGELF
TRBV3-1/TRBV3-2	ASSQRTGGQY
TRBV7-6	ASSLGPGGVSASPLH
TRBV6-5	ASSRGLRDTQY
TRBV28	ASKGQGGNYGYT
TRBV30	AWSGGQSQETQY
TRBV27	ASSLGGAHSDTQY
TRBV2	ASREQGAGNQPQH
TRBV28	ASSLRLQGAGGNQPQH
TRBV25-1	ASSGTGGEKLF
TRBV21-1	ASFQGTGCYGYT
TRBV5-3	ARRNRDRGYGYT
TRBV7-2	ASSFGQGLWETQY
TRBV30	AWRQMTNEKLF
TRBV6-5	ASSPGTSVQTQY
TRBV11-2	ASSSLWGVGYEQY
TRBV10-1	ASGGTGSGELF
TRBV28	ASSSGGQGSPLH
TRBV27	ASSPKGLANTDTQY
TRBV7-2	ASSFRTSGRDTQY
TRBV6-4	ASGTSATGELF
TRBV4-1	ASSPTGGAYNSPLH